These 7 T cell receptor beta chains were sequenced from one sample in a study of CD8 T cells in ankylosing spondylitis (TCRdb year 2017). Library preparation was by 5' RACE. This sample was sequenced with an Illumina HiSeq 2500. The raw public data were reprocessed by TCRdb itself: fastp quality trimming at Q25, MiXCR clonotype calling, in-frame beta chains only. Duplicate CDR3 protein sequences are folded into a single record with the most common DNA and genes. The sample profile shows more than 150,000 distinct CDR3 sequences; 15% to 20% of them were found once. The ten largest clones take up around 4.1% of the sample. Sample: blood, either unsorted or a sorted T cell fraction (not recorded which). These receptors came from a male donor aged 5 to 29 with ankylosing spondylitis or in good health (not recorded which). Donor details come from another sample of the same person, matched by shared clones.

This clonotype occurred many times. V is TRBV4-3 and J is TRBJ2-1, with D perhaps matching TRBD2 (6 bases). Per germline, CDR1 LGHNA and CDR2 YSLEER. V was pared by 3 bases and J by 2 bases, with 14 bases between. The CDR3 spans 16 residues. The CDR3 region has the DNA TGCGCCAGCAGCCACAGATTTGGGGGGACCTACAATGAGCAGTTCTTC. It encodes CASSHRFGGTYNEQFF.

The chain combines TRBV27 with TRBJ2-2; D gene unclear. V was trimmed by 10 bases and J by 6 bases, leaving 12 bases between them. In germline, CDR1 is MNHEY, CDR2 SMNVEV (reference sequence). The CDR3 is 12 amino acids. CDR3 coding DNA: TGTGCCATCTTGACTGGAGCCGGGGAGCTGTTTTTT. Its translation: CAILTGAGELFF.

This clonotype was detected ten times or more. The chain couples TRBV12-3 or TRBV12-4 to TRBJ1-5; D is unclear. Deletions cut 0 bases from V and 3 bases from J, with 12 bases between. CDR3 length: 16 residues. The DNA of the CDR3 is TGTGCCAGCAGTTTAGCGCCGCAGGACCACAATCAGCCCCAGCATTTT. Protein sequence: CASSLAPQDHNQPQHF.

This clonotype was picked up many times. The chain joins TRBV7-9 to TRBJ2-7, with 10 bases matching TRBD2. Germline lookup yields CDR1 SEHNR and CDR2 FQNEAQ (reference sequence). The CDR3 extends over 18 amino acids. With V trimmed by 1 base and J by 2 bases, 11 bases remained unmatched. The CDR3, as DNA: TGTGCCAGCAGCTTAGTCTTGGCTAGCGGGAGCCGTCCCTACGAGCAGTACTTC. Residues: CASSLVLASGSRPYEQYF.

This clonotype has just a few counts. This chain links TRBV30 with TRBJ2-7; D remains ambiguous. Germline CDR1 and CDR2: GTSNPN and SVGIG (reference sequence). The CDR3 runs to 10 residues. V was trimmed by 5 bases and J by 4 bases, leaving 6 bases between them. The CDR3 coding sequence is TGTGCCTGGTTGGGGTACGAGCAGTACGTC. It yields the protein CAWLGYEQYV.

This clonotype has ten or more counts. The chain combines TRBV24-1 with TRBJ2-3; TRBD2 matches 7 bases. Per germline, CDR1 KGHDR and CDR2 SFDVKD. The V segment lost 7 bases and the J segment 2 bases; nucleotides outside the gene matches: 8. The CDR3 runs 15 residues. CDR3 sequence reads: CATSSGLVVTDTQYF. Written as DNA, the CDR3 is TGTGCCACCAGCAGCGGACTAGTAGTCACAGATACGCAGTATTTT.

This clonotype occurred many times. J is TRBJ1-2 and V is TRBV9, with TRBD1 as a possible D gene (6 bases). The CDR3 totals 16 residues. Germline loops: CDR1 SGDLS, CDR2 YYNGEE. The V and J ends lost 3 bases and 2 bases respectively, with 17 bases between them. As DNA, the CDR3 is TGTGCCAGCAGCGCTCAACAGGGACCTAAAAACTATGGCTACACCTTC. Translation: CASSAQQGPKNYGYTF.